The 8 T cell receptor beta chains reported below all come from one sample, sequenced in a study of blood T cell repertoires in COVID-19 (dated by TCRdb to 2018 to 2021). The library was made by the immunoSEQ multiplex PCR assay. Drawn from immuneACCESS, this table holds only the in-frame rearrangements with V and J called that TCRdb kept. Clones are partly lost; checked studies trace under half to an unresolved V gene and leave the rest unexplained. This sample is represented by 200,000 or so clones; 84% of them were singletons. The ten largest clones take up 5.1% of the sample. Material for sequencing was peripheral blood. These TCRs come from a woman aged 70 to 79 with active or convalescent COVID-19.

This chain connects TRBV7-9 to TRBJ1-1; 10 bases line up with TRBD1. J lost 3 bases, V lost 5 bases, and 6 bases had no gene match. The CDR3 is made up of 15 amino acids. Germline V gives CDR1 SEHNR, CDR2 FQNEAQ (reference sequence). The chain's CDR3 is CASSPRGTGDTEAFF. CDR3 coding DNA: TGTGCCAGCAGCCCGAGGGGGACAGGGGACACTGAAGCTTTCTTT.

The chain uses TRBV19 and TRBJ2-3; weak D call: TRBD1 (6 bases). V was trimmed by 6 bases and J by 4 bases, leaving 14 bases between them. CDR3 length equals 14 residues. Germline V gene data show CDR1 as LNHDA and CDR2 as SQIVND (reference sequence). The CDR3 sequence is CASSLSRGADTQYF. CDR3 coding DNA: TGTGCCAGTAGCCTTTCCAGGGGAGCAGATACGCAGTATTTT.

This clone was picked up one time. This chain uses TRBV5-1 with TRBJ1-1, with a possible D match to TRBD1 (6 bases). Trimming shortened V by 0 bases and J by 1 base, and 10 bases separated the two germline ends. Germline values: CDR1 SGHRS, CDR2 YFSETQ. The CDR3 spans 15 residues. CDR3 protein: CASSLAGQRNTEAFF. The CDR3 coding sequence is TGCGCCAGCAGCTTGGCCGGACAGAGGAACACTGAAGCTTTCTTT.

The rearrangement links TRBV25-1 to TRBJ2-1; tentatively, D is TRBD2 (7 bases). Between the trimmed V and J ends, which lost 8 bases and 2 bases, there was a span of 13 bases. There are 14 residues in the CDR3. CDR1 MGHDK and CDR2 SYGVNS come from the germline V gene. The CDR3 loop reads CASGGAGAYNEQFF. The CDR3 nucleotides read TGTGCCAGCGGGGGGGCGGGAGCCTACAATGAGCAGTTCTTC.

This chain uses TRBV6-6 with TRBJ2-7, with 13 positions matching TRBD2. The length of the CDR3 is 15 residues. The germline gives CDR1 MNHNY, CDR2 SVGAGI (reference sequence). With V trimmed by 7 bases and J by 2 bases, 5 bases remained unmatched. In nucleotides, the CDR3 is TGTGCCAGCAATGGACTAGCGGGAGCTCCCTACGAGCAGTACTTC. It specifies CASNGLAGAPYEQYF.

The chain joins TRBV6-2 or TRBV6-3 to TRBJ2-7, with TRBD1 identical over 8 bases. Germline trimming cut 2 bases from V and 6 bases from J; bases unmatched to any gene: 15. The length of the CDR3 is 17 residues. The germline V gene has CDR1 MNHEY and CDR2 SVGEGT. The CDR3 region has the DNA TGTGCCAGCAGTTACGAGACAGGGGTCATTTCTTCTGGCGAGCAGTACTTC. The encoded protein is CASSYETGVISSGEQYF.

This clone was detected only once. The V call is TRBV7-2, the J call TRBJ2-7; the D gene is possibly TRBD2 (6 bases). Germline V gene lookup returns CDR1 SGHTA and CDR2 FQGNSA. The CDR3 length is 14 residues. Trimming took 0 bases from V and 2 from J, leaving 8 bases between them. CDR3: CASSLAGLAYEQYF. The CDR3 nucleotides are TGTGCCAGCAGCTTAGCGGGACTGGCCTACGAGCAGTACTTC.

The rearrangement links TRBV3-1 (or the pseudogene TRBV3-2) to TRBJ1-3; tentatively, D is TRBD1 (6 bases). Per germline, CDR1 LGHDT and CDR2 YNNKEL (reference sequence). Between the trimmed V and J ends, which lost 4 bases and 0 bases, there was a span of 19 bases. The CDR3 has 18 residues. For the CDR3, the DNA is TGTGCCAGCAGCCTCCTCGGACAGCTCTGGGCCTCTGGAAACACCATATATTTT. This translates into CASSLLGQLWASGNTIYF.